These 27 T cell receptor beta chains share one sample of origin, sequenced in a study of T cell responses to AZD1222 COVID-19 vaccine. Profiling relied on immunoSEQ multiplex PCR, and the TCRdb table lists in-frame clones only, not all of them. This sample carries some 150,000 clones, more than 70% of them seen once, and the ten largest clones take around 3.4%. The input for sequencing was peripheral blood, taken on day 0 of MenACWY control vaccination. These receptors were taken from an adult in good health.

V gene TRBV5-1 combines with J gene TRBJ1-5; D not resolved. V lost 2 bases and J 4 bases, leaving 10 bases between the germline ends. Germline V gene data show CDR1 as SGHRS and CDR2 as YFSETQ. CDR3 length: 14 residues. The CDR3, as DNA: TGCGCCAGCAGCTTCGGACGGATTAATCAGCCCCAGCATTTT. Translated: CASSFGRINQPQHF. Full variable domain (rest looked up from reference TRBV5-1 and TRBJ1-5): KAGVTQTPRYLIKTRGQQVTLSCSPISGHRSVSWYQQTPGQGLQFLFEYFSETQRNKGNFPGRFSGRQFSNSRSEMNVSTLELGDSALYLCASSFGRINQPQHFGDGTRLSIL.

This clone was detected a few times. J is TRBJ1-3 and V is TRBV30; the D gene is possibly TRBD1 (5 bases). The CDR3 has 16 amino acids. Germline CDR1 GTSNPN, CDR2 SVGIG (reference sequence). The V gene lost 5 bases and the J gene lost 2 bases, with 19 bases spanning the gap. The DNA for the CDR3 is TGTGCCTGGGCCGGTTGGGAAACAGGAACTGGAAACACCATATATTTT. Protein sequence: CAWAGWETGTGNTIYF.

The V gene is TRBV7-2, the J gene TRBJ2-4, with 8 bases aligning to TRBD1. CDR1 is SGHTA, CDR2 FQGNSA, per germline. V shed 3 bases, J shed 6 bases, and the junction held 7 bases outside the gene matches. CDR3 length: 15 amino acids. Written as DNA, the CDR3 is TGTGCCAGCAGCTTCCAGGGGGCACAGGGAAACATTCAGTACTTC. The encoded protein is CASSFQGAQGNIQYF.

This clone has a handful of counts. The rearrangement uses TRBV10-3 and TRBJ2-3; D is uncertain. CDR3 length equals 14 residues. V lost 3 bases, J lost 0 bases, and 7 bases lay in between. The V gene's germline CDR1 is ENHRY and CDR2 SYGVKD. The CDR3 nucleotides read TGTGCCATCAGTGATGCCCGTAGCACAGATACGCAGTATTTT. Translating gives CAISDARSTDTQYF.

This chain uses TRBV5-1 with TRBJ2-1; TRBD1 aligns across 8 bases. Germline CDR1 SGHRS, CDR2 YFSETQ. This CDR3 is built from 15 residues. Trimming at V came to 7 bases and at J to 6 bases, leaving 12 bases not matched to a gene. The CDR3 DNA is TGCGCCAGCGGGACGGGGGCAGGGGGCTCCAATGAGCAGTTCTTC. It is translated as CASGTGAGGSNEQFF.

This clone appeared a single time. The rearrangement joins TRBV5-1 to TRBJ2-2, with 14 bases aligning to TRBD2. The CDR3 length is 16 residues. The germline V gene has CDR1 SGHRS and CDR2 YFSETQ. The junction had 8 bases not matched to a gene; V was cut back by 4 bases and J by 9 bases. The CDR3 sequence is CASSLGLAGGDRELFF. CDR3 sequence (DNA): TGCGCCAGCAGCCTAGGACTAGCGGGGGGAGACCGGGAGCTGTTTTTT.

CDR3 sequence: CASSLVGTNTGELFF. The CDR3 DNA follows: TGTGCCAGCAGTTTGGTCGGGACAAACACCGGGGAGCTGTTTTTT. The chain couples TRBV28 to TRBJ2-2; perhaps TRBD1 as D (6 bases). V lost 3 bases and J lost 2, with 10 bases in between. Germline V CDR1 and CDR2: MDHEN, SYDVKM. CDR3 size: 15 residues.

The genes are TRBV6-5 and TRBJ2-5, with 7 nucleotides matching TRBD1. Germline V lookup: CDR1 MNHEY, CDR2 SVGAGI. The ends lost 6 bases at V and 7 bases at J; junction bases unmatched: 8. CDR3 size: 13 residues. The CDR3 reads CASSKGTVGTQYF. CDR3 sequence (DNA): TGTGCCAGCAGCAAAGGGACAGTCGGGACCCAGTACTTC.

This chain connects TRBV3-1 (or the pseudogene TRBV3-2) to TRBJ2-1; 7 bases fit TRBD2. CDR3 size: 17 residues. With V trimmed by 4 bases and J by 0 bases, 9 bases remained unmatched. From germline, CDR1 is LGHDT and CDR2 YNNKEL (reference sequence). Here the CDR3 DNA reads TGTGCCAGCAGCCCGTGGCAGGGCGGGGGCTCCTACAATGAGCAGTTCTTC. Protein sequence: CASSPWQGGGSYNEQFF.

The rearrangement uses TRBV4-3 and TRBJ1-2; TRBD1 matches at 8 bases. CDR3 length: 17 residues. CDR1 and CDR2 (germline): LGHNA, YSLEER. J gave up 1 base and V 4 bases, and 11 bases lay outside the gene matches. The CDR3 loop is CASSLLRTGNLNYGYTF. CDR3 nucleotides: TGCGCCAGCAGCCTCCTGCGGACAGGGAACCTTAACTATGGCTACACCTTC.

In nucleotides, the CDR3 is TGCAGCGTTAGGACAGACGGAAACACCATATATTTT. It codes for CSVRTDGNTIYF. This sequence joins TRBV29-1 and TRBJ1-3, with D perhaps TRBD1 (6 bases). There are 12 residues in the CDR3. Trimming removed 5 bases from V and 4 bases from J, with 9 bases in between. Germline CDR1 is SQVTM and CDR2 is ANQGSEA.

V gene TRBV19 combines with J gene TRBJ1-1; the D gene is possibly TRBD1 (5 bases). Germline values: CDR1 LNHDA, CDR2 SQIVND (reference sequence). V shed 5 bases and J shed 2 bases, with 15 bases lying between them. This CDR3 spans 15 amino acids. CDR3 bases: TGTGCCAGTAGTGACGTGACGGGGGATAACACTGAAGCTTTCTTT. Translating it yields CASSDVTGDNTEAFF. The full variable domain, in which reference TRBV19 and TRBJ1-1 provide the parts outside the CDR3, is DGGITQSPKYLFRKEGQNVTLSCEQNLNHDAMYWYRQDPGQGLRLIYYSQIVNDFQKGDIAEGYSVSREKKESFPLTVTSAQKNPTAFYLCASSDVTGDNTEAFFGQGTRLTVV.

The gene calls are TRBV11-1 and TRBJ1-1, with a possible D match to TRBD1 (5 bases). The CDR3 covers 15 residues. V lost 6 bases to trimming and J lost 1 base, with 15 bases between them. CDR1 is SGHAT and CDR2 is FQDESV in the germline V gene (reference sequence). The CDR3 here is CASSWGDARNTEAFF. The DNA of the CDR3 is TGTGCCAGCAGTTGGGGGGACGCCCGGAACACTGAAGCTTTCTTT.

The table lists this clone with a few counts. This sequence joins TRBV2 and TRBJ1-2, with 9 bases lining up with TRBD1. The germline V gene encodes CDR1 SNHLY and CDR2 FYNNEI. The CDR3 contains 15 residues. The junction had 9 bases not matched to a gene; V was cut back by 6 bases and J by 4 bases. The CDR3 reads CASREWGTGTYGYTF. The CDR3 DNA reads TGTGCCAGCAGGGAATGGGGGACAGGGACCTATGGCTACACCTTC.

The chain links TRBV7-9 to TRBJ1-1; the D is unclear. CDR3 size: 12 residues. From germline, CDR1 is SEHNR and CDR2 FQNEAQ (reference sequence). Between the trimmed V and J ends, which lost 5 bases and 7 bases, there was a span of 11 bases. DNA of the CDR3: TGTGCCAGCAGCAAGGGCCAATATGAAGCTTTCTTT. Encoded protein: CASSKGQYEAFF.

The chain links TRBV14 to TRBJ1-1, with TRBD1 matching over 8 bases. This CDR3 comprises 14 residues. J gave up 4 bases and V 3 bases, and 4 bases lay outside the gene matches. Germline CDR1 SGHDN, CDR2 FVKESK. CDR3 bases: TGTGCCAGCAGCCACAGGGGGCGCGGCACTGAAGCTTTCTTT. This codes for CASSHRGRGTEAFF.

The V call is TRBV7-2, the J call TRBJ1-1, with unresolved D. The CDR3 covers 13 residues. Trimming took off 8 bases at V and 0 bases at J, with 10 bases between the two ends. Germline V gives CDR1 SGHTA, CDR2 FQGNSA. CDR3 sequence: CASYFGVNTEAFF. For the CDR3, the DNA is TGTGCCAGCTATTTTGGCGTGAACACTGAAGCTTTCTTT.

About this clone itself: This CDR3 is also generated by other DNA sequences in the sample. This chain links TRBV5-4 with TRBJ1-3; D may be TRBD1 (5 bases). The germline V gene encodes CDR1 SGHNT and CDR2 YYREEE (reference sequence). The CDR3 extends over 14 amino acids. V gave up 1 base and J gave up 1 base, with 6 bases separating them. CDR3 sequence: CASSLSGSGNTIYF. The CDR3 DNA reads as TGTGCCAGCAGCTTGTCAGGGTCTGGAAACACCATATATTTT.

Turning to this clone: The sample carries other DNA sequences with the same CDR3. The V and J genes are TRBV6-5 and TRBJ1-3, with D uncertain. Germline CDR1 is MNHEY and CDR2 is SVGAGI. The V end lost 2 bases, the J end lost 0 bases, and 8 bases lay between the germline ends. The CDR3 runs 15 residues. DNA for the CDR3: TGTGCCAGCAGTTACGGCAGATTCTCTGGAAACACCATATATTTT. This gives the protein CASSYGRFSGNTIYF.

The gene calls are TRBV2 and TRBJ2-3; D perhaps matches TRBD1 (5 bases). The CDR3 sequence is 15 residues long. Germline CDR1 and CDR2: SNHLY and FYNNEI. The V and J ends lost 3 bases and 4 bases respectively, with 14 bases between them. This CDR3 is CASSDIFQGPDTQYF. The CDR3 bases are TGTGCCAGCAGTGACATTTTCCAGGGCCCAGATACGCAGTATTTT.

For this clone: Other DNA sequences in the sample encode the same CDR3. The V gene is TRBV11-3, the J gene TRBJ1-2; D is uncertain. Per germline, CDR1 SGHNT and CDR2 YENEEA. V was shortened by 0 bases and J by 4 bases, with 3 bases between the two germline ends. The CDR3 runs 12 residues. DNA for the CDR3: TGTGCCAGCAGCTTAGACCGCTATGGCTACACCTTC. As protein: CASSLDRYGYTF.

The chain carries TRBV4-2 and TRBJ2-2; TRBD2 matches at 15 bases. V was pared by 4 bases and J by 7 bases, with 10 bases of the junction left unmatched. The germline V gene has CDR1 LGHNA and CDR2 YNFKEQ. This CDR3 comprises 18 residues. CDR3 sequence: CASSPFPGLAGGGGELFF. As DNA, the CDR3 is TGTGCCAGCAGCCCCTTCCCGGGACTAGCGGGAGGTGGCGGGGAGCTGTTTTTT.

There are a few counts of this clone. The chain is built from TRBV7-8 and TRBJ1-2; D remains ambiguous. The V gene's germline CDR1 is SGHVS and CDR2 FQNEAQ. There are 14 residues in the CDR3. The ends were cut back, 5 bases at V and 1 base at J, with 11 bases in the middle. The CDR3 reads CASSTRTVNYGYTF. CDR3 in DNA: TGTGCCAGCAGCACCCGGACGGTTAACTATGGCTACACCTTC.

V usage is TRBV5-1 and J usage is TRBJ1-4; D might be TRBD1 (5 bases). Germline lookup yields CDR1 SGHRS and CDR2 YFSETQ. V was clipped by 0 bases and J by 8 bases, with 14 bases between them. The CDR3 spans 15 residues. The CDR3 loop reads CASSLGGGEAEKLFF. In DNA, the CDR3 is TGCGCCAGCAGCTTGGGCGGGGGAGAGGCCGAAAAACTGTTTTTT.

The CDR3 bases are TGTGCCAGTAGTATCCTGACTGCCGGAGGGAAACTGTTTTTT. Translating gives CASSILTAGGKLFF. This sequence joins TRBV19 and TRBJ1-4, with no clear D. V lost 3 bases and J 11 bases, leaving 16 bases between the germline ends. This CDR3 comprises 14 residues. Germline values: CDR1 LNHDA, CDR2 SQIVND (reference sequence).

The chain couples TRBV7-9 to TRBJ2-5, with D perhaps matching TRBD2 (7 bases). V was cut by 5 bases and J by 5 bases, with 18 bases left in between. Germline V gives CDR1 SEHNR, CDR2 FQNEAQ (reference sequence). The CDR3 is made up of 15 amino acids. This chain's CDR3 is CASSRIRGGGETQYF. The CDR3, as DNA: TGTGCCAGCAGCCGGATCCGAGGGGGAGGGGAGACCCAGTACTTC. The variable domain in full, with the rest retrieved from reference TRBV7-9 and TRBJ2-5, is DTGVSQNPRHKITKRGQNVTFRCDPISEHNRLYWYRQTLGQGPEFLTYFQNEAQLEKSRLLSDRFSAERPKGSFSTLEIQRTEQGDSAMYLCASSRIRGGGETQYFGPGTRLLVL.

This sequence joins TRBV7-9 and TRBJ1-3; 10 bases match TRBD1. The CDR3 is 17 amino acids. The germline gives CDR1 SEHNR, CDR2 FQNEAQ (reference sequence). The J segment lost 1 base and the V segment lost 3 bases, leaving 6 bases of the junction unmatched. CDR3 in amino acids: CASSLGQGFESGNTIYF. CDR3 DNA: TGTGCCAGCAGCTTGGGACAGGGGTTTGAGTCTGGAAACACCATATATTTT.